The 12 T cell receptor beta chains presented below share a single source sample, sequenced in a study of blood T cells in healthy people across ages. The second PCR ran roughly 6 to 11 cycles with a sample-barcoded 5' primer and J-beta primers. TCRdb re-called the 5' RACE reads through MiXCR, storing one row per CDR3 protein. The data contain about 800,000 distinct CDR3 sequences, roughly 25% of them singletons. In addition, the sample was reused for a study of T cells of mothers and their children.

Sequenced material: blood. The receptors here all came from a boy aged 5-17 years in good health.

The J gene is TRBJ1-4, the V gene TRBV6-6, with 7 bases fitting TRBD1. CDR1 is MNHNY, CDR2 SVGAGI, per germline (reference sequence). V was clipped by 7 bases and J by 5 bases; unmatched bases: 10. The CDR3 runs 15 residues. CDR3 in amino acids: CASTEGAGGNEKLFF. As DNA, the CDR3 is TGTGCCAGCACCGAAGGGGCAGGGGGAAATGAAAAACTGTTTTTT.

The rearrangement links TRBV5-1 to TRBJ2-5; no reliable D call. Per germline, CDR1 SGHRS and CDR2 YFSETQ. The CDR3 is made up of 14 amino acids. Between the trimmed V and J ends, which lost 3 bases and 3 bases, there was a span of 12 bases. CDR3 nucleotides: TGCGCCAGCAGCTCAAAGGATTTAGAAGAGACCCAGTACTTC. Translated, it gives CASSSKDLEETQYF.

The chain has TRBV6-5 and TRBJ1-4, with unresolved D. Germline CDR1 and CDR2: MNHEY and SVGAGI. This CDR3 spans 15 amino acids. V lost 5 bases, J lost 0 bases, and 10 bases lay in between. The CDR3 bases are TGTGCCAGCAGTCTTTCGATGGCAACTAATGAAAAACTGTTTTTT. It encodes CASSLSMATNEKLFF.

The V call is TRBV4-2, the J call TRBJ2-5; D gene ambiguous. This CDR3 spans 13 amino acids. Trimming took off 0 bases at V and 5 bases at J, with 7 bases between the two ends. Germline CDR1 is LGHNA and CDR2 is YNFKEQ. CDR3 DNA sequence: TGTGCCAGCAGCCAAGATCTCGCGGAGACCCAGTACTTC. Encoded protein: CASSQDLAETQYF.

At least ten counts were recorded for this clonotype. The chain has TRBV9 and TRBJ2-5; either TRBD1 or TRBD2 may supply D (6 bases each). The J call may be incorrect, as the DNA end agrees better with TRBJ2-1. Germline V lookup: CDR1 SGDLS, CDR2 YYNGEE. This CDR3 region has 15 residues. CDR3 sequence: CASSVGGGAYNEQFF. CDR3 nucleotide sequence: TGTGCCAGCAGCGTCGGAGGGGGAGCCTACAATGAGCAGTTCTTC.

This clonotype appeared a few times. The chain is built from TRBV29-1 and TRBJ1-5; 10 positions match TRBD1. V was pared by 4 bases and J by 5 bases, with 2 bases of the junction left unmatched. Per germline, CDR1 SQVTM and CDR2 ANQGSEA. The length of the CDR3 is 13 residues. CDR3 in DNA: TGCAGCGTTGTGACAGGGGGCGATCAGCCCCAGCATTTT. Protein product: CSVVTGGDQPQHF.

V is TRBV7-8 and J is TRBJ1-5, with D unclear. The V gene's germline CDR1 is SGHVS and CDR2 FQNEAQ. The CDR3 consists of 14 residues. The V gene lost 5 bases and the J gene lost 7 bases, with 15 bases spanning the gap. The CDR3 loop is CASSPRVGRQPQHF. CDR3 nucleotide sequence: TGTGCCAGCAGCCCCCGGGTAGGACGGCAGCCCCAGCATTTT.

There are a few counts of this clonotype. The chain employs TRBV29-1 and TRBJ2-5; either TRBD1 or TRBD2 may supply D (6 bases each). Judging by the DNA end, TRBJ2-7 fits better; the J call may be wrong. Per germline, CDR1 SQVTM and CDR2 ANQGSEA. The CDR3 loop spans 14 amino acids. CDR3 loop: CSVEEGGGTYEQYF. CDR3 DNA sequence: TGCAGCGTTGAGGAGGGGGGTGGAACCTACGAGCAGTACTTC.

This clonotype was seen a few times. CDR3 region: CASSYRGQGNEKLFF. CDR3 nucleotide sequence: TGTGCCAGCAGTTACCGGGGGCAGGGTAATGAAAAACTGTTTTTT. The J gene is TRBJ1-4, the V gene TRBV6-5, with a tentative D call TRBD1 (6 bases). This CDR3 has 15 amino acids. V lost 2 bases, J lost 4 bases, and 11 bases lay in between. Germline lookup yields CDR1 MNHEY and CDR2 SVGAGI.

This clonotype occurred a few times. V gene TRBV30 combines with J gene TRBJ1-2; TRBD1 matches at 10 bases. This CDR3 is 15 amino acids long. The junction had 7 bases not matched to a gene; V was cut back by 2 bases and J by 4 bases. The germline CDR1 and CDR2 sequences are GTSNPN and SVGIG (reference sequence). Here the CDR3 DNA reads TGTGCCTGGAGTCAACGGGACAGGGGATCCTATGGCTACACCTTC. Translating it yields CAWSQRDRGSYGYTF. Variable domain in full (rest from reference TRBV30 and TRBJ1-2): SQTIHQWPATLVQPVGSPLSLECTVEGTSNPNLYWYRQAAGRGLQLLFYSVGIGQISSEVPQNLSASRPQDRQFILSSKKLLLSDSGFYLCAWSQRDRGSYGYTFGSGTRLTVV.

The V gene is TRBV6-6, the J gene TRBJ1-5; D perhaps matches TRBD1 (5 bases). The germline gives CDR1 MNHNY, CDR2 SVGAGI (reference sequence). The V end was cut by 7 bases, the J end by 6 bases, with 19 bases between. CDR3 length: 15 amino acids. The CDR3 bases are TGTGCCAGCAATCAGGGACTGACGGTAATTCAGCCCCAGCATTTT. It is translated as CASNQGLTVIQPQHF.

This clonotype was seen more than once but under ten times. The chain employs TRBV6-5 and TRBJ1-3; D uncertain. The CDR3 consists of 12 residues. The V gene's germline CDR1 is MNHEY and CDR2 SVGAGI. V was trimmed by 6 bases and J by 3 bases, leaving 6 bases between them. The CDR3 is CASRNSGNTIYF. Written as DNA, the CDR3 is TGTGCCAGCAGGAATAGTGGAAACACCATATATTTT.